This T cell receptor (beta chain) was sequenced during a study of breast tumors, draining lymph nodes, adjacent tissues. Whole-study results and caveats: Tumor TCR diversity was below lymph nodes but above nontumor tissue. Compared with basal-like, luminal-like tumors shared significantly more repertoire with nontumor tissue. Data only fit, rather than demonstrated, lymph node origin of most tumor T cells. Data fit most tumor T cells coming from lymph node, expanding in tumor.

The CDR3 consists of 14 residues. In germline, CDR1 is KGHSH, CDR2 LQKENI. This clonotype was picked up a small number of times. Its antigen is unidentified. This sequence may be a read error, since a much larger clone differs from it by one base. Breast cancer patients provided tissue from their axillary draining lymph nodes. MiXCR, run by TCRdb on the multiplex PCR reads, gives a single entry per CDR3 protein. The data contain 180,000 or so distinct CDR3 sequences, about 33% of them singletons. The sequence derives from a female donor with breast cancer. Some clones in this sample may be carry-over from other donors' samples. The V and J genes are TRBV18 and TRBJ1-4; no firm D call. The specimen was axillary lymph node tissue. CDR3 amino acids: CASSQVGTNERLFF. The CDR3 bases are TGTGCCAGCTCTCAAGTCGGAACTAATGAAAGACTGTTTTTT.